Listed below are T cell receptor beta chains from one sample, sequenced in a study of T-cell reconstitution after alpha-beta-depleted transplantation in children. Via MiXCR, TCRdb re-called the PCR reads, giving one row per CDR3 protein. The repertoire holds some 300,000 distinct CDR3 sequences, around 9.1% seen once, with approximately 7.6% in the top ten. The sequencing here drew on PBMCs, taken before TCRalphabeta/CD19-depleted stem cell transplant. The receptors come from a boy less than two years old with acute myeloid leukemia, due to receive a stem cell transplant. Each CDR3 is given with its conserved first and last residue. The D gene is left open where the match is weak. Expanded clones get a size class; other rows say once, few or many, or leave the size out.

J | V | D | size | DNA | CDR3
TRBJ1-5 | TRBV28 | . | many | TGTGCCAGCAGTTTCTTCGTGGGTGGAAGCAATCAGCCCCAGCATTTT | CASSFFVGGSNQPQHF
TRBJ2-3 | TRBV14 | . | many | TGTGCCAGCAGCCAAGATCGGGGCTACCGCACAGATACGCAGTATTTT | CASSQDRGYRTDTQYF
TRBJ2-7 | TRBV7-9 | TRBD2 | . | TGTGCCAGCAGCTTAGGGGGCGGGGGTTTCTCCTACGAGCAGTACTTC | CASSLGGGGFSYEQYF
TRBJ1-5 | TRBV20-1 | . | many | TGCAGTGCTGGGGGAGGGGTGGGGCCCCAGCATTTT | CSAGGGVGPQHF
TRBJ1-3 | TRBV21-1 | . | many | TGTGCCAGCAGCACCACAAGAGTCCCAAGGTACACCATATATTTT | CASSTTRVPRYTIYF
TRBJ2-3 | TRBV4-1 | . | . | TGCGCCAGCAGCCAACCAGATACAGATACGCAGTATTTT | CASSQPDTDTQYF
TRBJ2-3 | TRBV29-1 | . | many | TGCAGCGTTGAAAGCGTGGCAACAGATACGCAGTATTTT | CSVESVATDTQYF
TRBJ1-1 | TRBV7-2 | . | many | TGTGCCAGCAGCAACTCGGACAGCCCCTCAACTGAAGCTTTCTTT | CASSNSDSPSTEAFF
TRBJ2-3 | TRBV10-3 | . | many | TGTGCCATCAGTGAGGGCAGGGCTGACACAGATACGCAGTATTTT | CAISEGRADTDTQYF
TRBJ2-1 | TRBV27 | . | many | TGTGCCAGCAGTTTCCGGGCTCCGAGCTCCTACAATGAGCAGTTCTTC | CASSFRAPSSYNEQFF
TRBJ2-6 | TRBV5-6 | . | many | TGTGCCAGCAGCTTGCGGCGGCGCTCTGGGGCCAACGTCCTGACTTTC | CASSLRRRSGANVLTF
TRBJ2-7 | TRBV6-1 | . | many | TGTGCCAGCAGTGGCTTAGTAGCCGAGCAGTACTTC | CASSGLVAEQYF
TRBJ2-7 | TRBV6-1 | . | many | TGTGCCAGCAGTGATACAGGGATACCCCTCTACGAGCAGTACTTC | CASSDTGIPLYEQYF
TRBJ2-3 | TRBV19 | TRBD2 | many | TGTGCCAGTAGTATAAGACTAGCGGAGGGGGCAGATACGCAGTATTTT | CASSIRLAEGADTQYF
TRBJ1-2 | TRBV5-1 | TRBD1 | many | TGCGCCAGCAGCTTCGGGACAGGGAACTACACCTTC | CASSFGTGNYTF
TRBJ2-6 | TRBV4-2 | TRBD1 | many | TGTGCCAGCAGCCAAGCGACAGGGGATGGGGCCAACGTCCTGACTTTC | CASSQATGDGANVLTF
TRBJ2-7 | TRBV6-5 | . | many | TGTGCCAGCAGTTTCGGCCCCGTAGCGGAAAACTCCTACGAGCAGTACTTC | CASSFGPVAENSYEQYF
TRBJ2-5 | TRBV14 | . | many | TGTGCCAGCAGCCAAAGTCTAGCGAGGGGAGAGACCCAGTACTTC | CASSQSLARGETQYF
TRBJ2-2 | TRBV5-1 | TRBD2 | many | TGCGCCAGCAGCCCTTTAGCGGGAGTTGGGACCGGGGAGCTGTTTTTT | CASSPLAGVGTGELFF
TRBJ1-5 | TRBV12-3/TRBV12-4 | . | few | TGTGCCAGCAGTACGGGCGGGCAGCCCCAGCATTTT | CASSTGGQPQHF
TRBJ1-2 | TRBV7-2 | . | . | TGTGCCAGCAGCTTAGCGGGAGATTACTATGGCTACACCTTC | CASSLAGDYYGYTF
TRBJ1-1 | TRBV12-3/TRBV12-4 | . | many | TGTGCCAGCAGTTTTAGTCGGGACACTGAAGCTTTCTTT | CASSFSRDTEAFF
TRBJ2-5 | TRBV5-1 | TRBD2 | many | TGCGCCAGCAGCTTGGATCGGGGACTAGCGGAAGCCCAGTACTTC | CASSLDRGLAEAQYF
TRBJ2-3 | TRBV7-2 | . | many | TGTGCCAGCAGCTTCTCGCCGGGAAGGACGCAGTATTTT | CASSFSPGRTQYF
TRBJ2-7 | TRBV28 | TRBD1 | many | TGTGCCAGCAGTTCAGGGACAGGGGATTACGAGCAGTACTTC | CASSSGTGDYEQYF
TRBJ2-7 | TRBV5-1 | . | many | TGCGCCAGCAGCTTGGGCCAGGGGATTTCCTACGAGCAGTACTTC | CASSLGQGISYEQYF
TRBJ2-7 | TRBV5-1 | . | few | TGCGCCAGCAGCTTGGTCGAAGGAGGCCTCTACGAGCAGTACTTC | CASSLVEGGLYEQYF
TRBJ2-7 | TRBV14 | . | few | TGTGCCAGCAGCCAAGACTTTGCATTCTCCTACGAGCAGTACTTC | CASSQDFAFSYEQYF
TRBJ2-1 | TRBV5-1 | . | many | TGCGCCAGCAGCTTGGCCTCGGGGGGCCAATTCTTC | CASSLASGGQFF
TRBJ2-1 | TRBV10-3 | . | many | TGTGCCATCAGAGACCTATACAATGAGCAGTTCTTC | CAIRDLYNEQFF
TRBJ2-4 | TRBV7-3 | . | . | TGTGCCAGCAGCTCCGGACTGAGGGACATTCAGTACTTC | CASSSGLRDIQYF
TRBJ2-5 | TRBV5-1 | . | many | TGCGCCAGCAGCTCCATGGGGCGCAACCGGTACCAAGAGACCCAGTACTTC | CASSSMGRNRYQETQYF
TRBJ2-3 | TRBV7-2 | TRBD2 | . | TGTGCCAGCAGGCCTAGCGGGAACACAGATACGCAGTATTTT | CASRPSGNTDTQYF
TRBJ2-3 | TRBV7-2 | . | few | TGTGCCAGCAGGGTGGGGCGGGGTCCGAGCACAGATACGCAGTATTTT | CASRVGRGPSTDTQYF
TRBJ2-7 | TRBV6-2/TRBV6-3 | TRBD2 | many | TGTGCCAGCAGTCACCTAGCGGGAGTGAACTACTACGAGCAGTACTTC | CASSHLAGVNYYEQYF
TRBJ2-7 | TRBV29-1 | . | many | TGCAGCGTGGGAGGACAGAGCTCCTACGAGCAGTACTTC | CSVGGQSSYEQYF
TRBJ2-2 | TRBV5-8 | . | many | TGTGCCAGCAGCCGACAGCGTAACACCGGGGAGCTGTTTTTT | CASSRQRNTGELFF
TRBJ1-1 | TRBV5-1 | . | many | TGCGCCAGCAGCTCGCATGACAGGTTGCCTTCGGTAGCTTTCTTT | CASSSHDRLPSVAFF
TRBJ1-2 | TRBV5-1 | TRBD1 | many | TGCGCCAGCAGCTACGGGACAGGGGTCTATGGCTACACCTTC | CASSYGTGVYGYTF
TRBJ2-7 | TRBV7-8 | TRBD2 | few | TGTGCCAGCAGCTTAGAAGCGGGGGGGTTCGAGCAGTACTTC | CASSLEAGGFEQYF
TRBJ1-3 | TRBV29-1 | . | . | TGCAGCGTTGAAGATCGGGGGAGCGGAAACACCATATATTTT | CSVEDRGSGNTIYF
TRBJ2-3 | TRBV9 | TRBD2 | few | TGTGCCAGCAGCACGGGACTAGCGGGTTTCACAGATACGCAGTATTTT | CASSTGLAGFTDTQYF
TRBJ1-4 | TRBV20-1 | . | many | TGCAGTGCTAGTGATTATAGGGCAACTAATGAAAAACTGTTTTTT | CSASDYRATNEKLFF
TRBJ1-1 | TRBV5-1 | . | . | TGCGCCAGCAGCACAGGTCCTGAAGCTTTCTTT | CASSTGPEAFF
TRBJ2-7 | TRBV12-3/TRBV12-4 | . | . | TGTGCCAGCAGTTTCCGGACAGTGACCTACGAGCAGTACTTC | CASSFRTVTYEQYF
TRBJ2-1 | TRBV12-3/TRBV12-4 | TRBD2 | many | TGTGCCAGCAGTTTACTGGGGGGGAGAGCCTACAATGAGCAGTTCTTC | CASSLLGGRAYNEQFF
TRBJ1-5 | TRBV10-3 | TRBD1 | few | TGTGCCACCGGGGGGACAGGGGATCAGCCCCAGCATTTT | CATGGTGDQPQHF
TRBJ2-5 | TRBV12-3/TRBV12-4 | . | many | TGTGCCAGCACCGCCGGGCAGGGAGGAGAGACCCAGTACTTC | CASTAGQGGETQYF
TRBJ1-1 | TRBV28 | . | . | TGTGCCAGCGGGGGCAGGGGAACAACTGAAGCTTTCTTT | CASGGRGTTEAFF
TRBJ2-5 | TRBV28 | TRBD1 | many | TGTGCCAGCAGCCTCCCACTGACAGGGGGGCTGCAAGAGACCCAGTACTTC | CASSLPLTGGLQETQYF
TRBJ2-2 | TRBV15 | TRBD2 | few | TGTGCCACCAGCAGAGATCTCGGGGGGGTCACCGGGGAGCTGTTTTTT | CATSRDLGGVTGELFF
TRBJ2-3 | TRBV11-2 | TRBD1 | many | TGTGCCAGCAGGACCACTTCGGGACAGGGTTTCACAGATACGCAGTATTTT | CASRTTSGQGFTDTQYF
TRBJ2-7 | TRBV11-2 | . | many | TGTGCCAGCAGCTTATTAGGTTTAGTCGGCAAATACTTC | CASSLLGLVGKYF
TRBJ1-3 | TRBV5-1 | . | many | TGCGCCAGCAGCTTGGAGGCCAGCTCTGGAAACACCATATATTTT | CASSLEASSGNTIYF
TRBJ2-7 | TRBV7-2 | TRBD2 | . | TGTGCCAGCAGCCAGTTAGCGGGAGGGCCGGACGAGCAGTACTTC | CASSQLAGGPDEQYF
TRBJ2-3 | TRBV11-2 | . | many | TGTGCCAGCAGCACCCAAACAGATACGCAGTATTTT | CASSTQTDTQYF